By share of the sample, the clone carrying this T cell receptor gamma chain is large (0.1 to 1%). Its antigen is still unknown. Germline V gene data show CDR1 as GITISATS and CDR2 as ISYDGTV (reference sequence). V lost 1 base, J lost 5 bases, and 5 bases stayed unmatched. The CDR3 length is 17 residues. The data belong to a study of gammadelta T cells in human blood. Whole-study findings and limits: Microbial exposure reportedly appeared to drive polyclonal expansion of innate gamma-delta T cells right after birth.

TCRdb reprocessed the RT-PCR reads through CATT. The sample lists 150 to 200 gamma-chain clones; roughly 61% were seen once. This sequence joins TRGV9 and TRGJP. This receptor was taken from a human donor. The sequenced sample was Vgamma9Vdelta2 gamma-delta T cells from adult blood. The CDR3 sequence: CALWEVRKELGKKIKVF. The CDR3 DNA follows: TGTGCCTTGTGGGAGGTTAGGAAAGAGTTGGGCAAAAAAATCAAGGTATTT.